This T cell receptor beta chain derives from a study of blood T cell repertoires in COVID-19. Overall study: The United States, Italy and Spain were the sources of the acute and convalescent COVID-19 samples.

Germline V gives CDR1 KGHSH, CDR2 LQKENI. CDR3 size: 16 residues. The J segment lost 7 bases and the V segment lost 4 bases, leaving 13 bases of the junction unmatched. How the authors handled the data: Estimation of nucleated cell counts relied on the amplification of reference gene primers. Repertoires were generated with immunoSEQ multiplex PCR, while TCRdb's copy carries only in-frame clones and drops some. That table is the source of V, J and clone size, and D and trimming were worked out from the DNA. This table holds about 300,000 clones, roughly nine tenths found once. Sequenced material: peripheral blood. The sequence was collected from a woman aged 25 to 39 with COVID-19, enrolled during active disease. J is TRBJ1-5 and V is TRBV18; 7 bases fit TRBD1. CDR3 DNA: TGTGCCAGCTCACGGGAAGCCGGGAACAGGGGACAGCCCCAGCATTTT. It specifies CASSREAGNRGQPQHF.